Below are 5 T cell receptor beta chains sequenced from a single sample in a study of blood T cell repertoires in COVID-19. Sequencing used immunoSEQ multiplex PCR; TCRdb keeps in-frame clones, though not all of them. The repertoire holds about 28,000 clones, with roughly 80% as singletons. Sequenced sample: peripheral blood. Source of these receptors: a woman between 55 and 75 years old with acute or convalescent COVID-19.

A few counts support this clone. V usage is TRBV2 and J usage is TRBJ1-2, with D uncertain. Looked up from germline, CDR1 is SNHLY and CDR2 is FYNNEI. The CDR3 extends over 12 amino acids. The V end lost 2 bases, the J end lost 4 bases, and 5 bases lay between the germline ends. CDR3 bases: TGTGCCAGCAGTGAATCAGGCTATGGCTACACCTTC. It encodes CASSESGYGYTF.

The CDR3 DNA sequence: TGTGCCACCAGTGATTCGGCGGGGGGCTATGGCTACACCTTC. Translation: CATSDSAGGYGYTF. The chain combines TRBV24-1 with TRBJ1-2; D perhaps matches TRBD1 (5 bases). The germline V gene encodes CDR1 KGHDR and CDR2 SFDVKD. The CDR3 sequence is 14 residues long. V dropped 2 bases and J dropped 4 bases, with 10 bases sitting between them.

This chain connects TRBV5-4 to TRBJ1-1; 7 positions agree with TRBD1. Germline CDR1 is SGHNT and CDR2 is YYREEE (reference sequence). The CDR3 loop spans 14 amino acids. The junction had 5 bases not matched to a gene; V was cut back by 5 bases and J by 1 base. The DNA of the CDR3 is TGTGCCAGCAGTCCGGGACAGCCGAACACTGAAGCTTTCTTT. Protein product: CASSPGQPNTEAFF. The whole variable domain, filled in from reference TRBV5-4 and TRBJ1-1, reads ETGVTQSPTHLIKTRGQQVTLRCSSQSGHNTVSWYQQALGQGPQFIFQYYREEENGRGNFPPRFSGLQFPNYSSELNVNALELDDSALYLCASSPGQPNTEAFFGQGTRLTVV.

This clone has just one count. The chain combines TRBV4-1 with TRBJ2-1; TRBD1 agrees at 9 bases. Germline CDR1 is MGHRA and CDR2 is YSYEKL. Trimming at V came to 3 bases and at J to 10 bases, leaving 4 bases not matched to a gene. CDR3 length: 13 amino acids. CDR3: CASSHRTGDEQFF. The CDR3 coding sequence is TGCGCCAGCAGCCATCGGACAGGGGACGAGCAGTTCTTC.

In this sample, this clone turned up once. The chain uses TRBV28 and TRBJ1-3, with 8 nucleotides matching TRBD1. Germline V lookup: CDR1 MDHEN, CDR2 SYDVKM. The CDR3 totals 16 residues. The junction had 7 bases not matched to a gene; V was cut back by 5 bases and J by 1 base. The CDR3: CASSPGTGKSGNTIYF. CDR3 in DNA: TGTGCCAGCAGTCCCGGGACAGGAAAATCTGGAAACACCATATATTTT.